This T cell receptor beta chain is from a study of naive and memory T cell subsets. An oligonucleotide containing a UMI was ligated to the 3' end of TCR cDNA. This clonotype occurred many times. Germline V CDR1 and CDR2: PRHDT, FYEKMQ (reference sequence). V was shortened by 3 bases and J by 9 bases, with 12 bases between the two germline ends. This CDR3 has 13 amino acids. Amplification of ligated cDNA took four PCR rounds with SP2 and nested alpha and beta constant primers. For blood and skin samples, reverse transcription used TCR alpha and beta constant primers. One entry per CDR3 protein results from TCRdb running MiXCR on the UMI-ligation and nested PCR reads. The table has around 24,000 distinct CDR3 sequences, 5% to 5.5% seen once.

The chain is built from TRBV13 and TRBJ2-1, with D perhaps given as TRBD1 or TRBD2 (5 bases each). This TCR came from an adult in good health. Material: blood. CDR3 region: CASSFFSGREQFF. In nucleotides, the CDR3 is TGTGCCAGCAGCTTTTTTTCGGGACGTGAGCAGTTCTTC.